These 30 T cell receptor beta chains were sequenced from one sample in a study of blood T cells in healthy people across ages. A second PCR, run for roughly 7 to 12 cycles, used a sample-barcoded 5' primer plus a J-beta primer mix. Using its own MiXCR run on the 5' RACE reads, TCRdb lists one record per CDR3 protein. The table lists around 970,000 distinct CDR3 sequences, roughly half of them singletons, with about a fifth in the top ten. Sequencing was done on a sample of blood. These TCRs come from an older woman in good health.

The chain has TRBV2 and TRBJ2-3; D could derive from TRBD1 or TRBD2 (7 bases each). The CDR3 has 21 residues. The germline CDR1 and CDR2 sequences are SNHLY and FYNNEI. The V end lost 0 bases, the J end lost 0 bases, and 25 bases lay between the germline ends. The CDR3 loop reads CASSEALKGAGDGRSTDTQYF. DNA of the CDR3: TGTGCCAGCAGTGAAGCGCTTAAGGGGGCGGGAGACGGACGGAGCACAGATACGCAGTATTTT.

This rearrangement joins TRBV6-6 to TRBJ2-5, with TRBD2 matching over 7 bases. With V trimmed by 8 bases and J by 1 base, 7 bases remained unmatched. The CDR3 is 14 amino acids. The germline V gene has CDR1 MNHNY and CDR2 SVGAGI (reference sequence). The CDR3, as DNA: TGTGCCAGCGGGCGGGGACTAACCCAAGAGACCCAGTACTTC. Protein sequence: CASGRGLTQETQYF.

The chain links TRBV4-2 to TRBJ2-7; D gene unclear. The germline gives CDR1 LGHNA, CDR2 YNFKEQ. The CDR3 consists of 16 residues. Trimming removed 0 bases from V and 3 bases from J, with 15 bases in between. The CDR3 DNA reads TGTGCCAGCAGCCAAGAATTCGGGCAGATTAGCTACGAGCAGTACTTC. Residues: CASSQEFGQISYEQYF.

In its sample, this clonotype was seen a few times. J is TRBJ2-3 and V is TRBV15; either TRBD1 or TRBD2 may supply D (7 bases each). V was clipped by 6 bases and J by 1 base, with 23 bases between them. The CDR3 extends over 18 amino acids. Germline V gives CDR1 LNHNV, CDR2 YYDKDF (reference sequence). The CDR3 DNA reads as TGTGCCACCAGTACCCAAGGGGGAGGGAGGGGGCGCACAGATACGCAGTATTTT. This encodes CATSTQGGGRGRTDTQYF.

The gene calls are TRBV3-1 and TRBJ1-6; unclear D gene. The CDR3 is made up of 14 amino acids. In germline, CDR1 is LGHDT, CDR2 YNNKEL (reference sequence). Trimming cost V 1 base and J 8 bases, with 9 bases left between them. CDR3 loop: CASSQGRKDSPLHF. The CDR3 region has the DNA TGTGCCAGCAGCCAAGGCAGGAAGGATTCACCCCTCCACTTT.

The chain couples TRBV27 to TRBJ1-2; 8 bases match TRBD1. The CDR3 consists of 14 residues. V was clipped by 5 bases and J by 4 bases; unmatched bases: 6. Germline V CDR1 and CDR2: MNHEY, SMNVEV (reference sequence). The CDR3 loop reads CASSRTGRPYGYTF. The CDR3, as DNA: TGTGCCAGCAGTCGGACAGGGCGACCCTATGGCTACACCTTC.

This chain connects TRBV6-5 to TRBJ1-6; a weak D match, TRBD1 (5 bases). The V gene lost 0 bases and the J gene lost 8 bases, with 17 bases spanning the gap. The germline gives CDR1 MNHEY, CDR2 SVGAGI. CDR3 length: 17 residues. CDR3 sequence (DNA): TGTGCCAGCAGTTACTCGATCAGGCCGGGAGGGGATTCACCCCTCCACTTT. Residues: CASSYSIRPGGDSPLHF.

This clonotype was detected only a few times. The chain joins TRBV19 to TRBJ1-1; D might be TRBD1 (5 bases). The CDR3 sequence is 14 residues long. V shed 5 bases and J shed 1 base, with 11 bases lying between them. The germline CDR1 and CDR2 sequences are LNHDA and SQIVND (reference sequence). The CDR3 spells CASSGRQQNTEAFF. DNA for the CDR3: TGTGCCAGTAGTGGCAGACAGCAGAACACTGAAGCTTTCTTT.

The CDR3 loop is CASSLYPPGAGYSPREQFF. The CDR3 bases are TGTGCCAGCAGTTTATATCCCCCTGGGGCAGGGTATTCCCCTAGGGAGCAGTTCTTC. The chain uses TRBV27 and TRBJ2-1; D might be TRBD1 (5 bases). Germline-derived CDR1 and CDR2 are MNHEY and SMNVEV (reference sequence). This CDR3 region has 19 residues. V lost 1 base and J 10 bases, leaving 29 bases between the germline ends.

V usage is TRBV5-6 and J usage is TRBJ1-5, with D possibly TRBD1 on 5 matching bases. The CDR3 runs to 17 residues. Trimming pared 4 bases from V and 4 bases from J, leaving 21 bases between. Germline assignment: CDR1 SGHDT and CDR2 YYEEEE. CDR3 in amino acids: CASSLYQGNVLNQPQHF. The CDR3 nucleotides read TGTGCCAGCAGCCTATACCAGGGAAATGTCCTTAATCAGCCCCAGCATTTT.

The CDR3 here is CASGGPQETQYF. The CDR3 bases are TGTGCCAGCGGGGGCCCTCAAGAGACCCAGTACTTC. This chain connects TRBV18 to TRBJ2-5, with D possibly TRBD1 on 6 matching bases. V was cut by 8 bases and J by 2 bases, with 9 bases left in between. CDR1 and CDR2 from the germline V gene are KGHSH and LQKENI. CDR3 length: 12 residues.

CDR3 residues: CASSSRTAGGYTF. The DNA for the CDR3 is TGCGCCAGCAGTTCTCGCACAGCTGGTGGCTACACCTTC. The rearrangement uses TRBV5-1 and TRBJ1-2; D is unclear. Between the trimmed V and J ends, which lost 5 bases and 7 bases, there was a span of 15 bases. The CDR3 runs to 13 residues. From germline, CDR1 is SGHRS and CDR2 YFSETQ.

This chain links TRBV27 with TRBJ2-7; D not resolved. Germline V gene sequence: CDR1 MNHEY, CDR2 SMNVEV (reference sequence). The CDR3 loop spans 14 amino acids. Trimming took off 5 bases at V and 6 bases at J, with 17 bases between the two ends. The CDR3 here is CASSPGLGLAEQYF. The CDR3 DNA sequence: TGTGCCAGCAGTCCAGGCCTGGGTTTAGCCGAGCAGTACTTC.

As regards this clonotype: A read error may be the cause here, since a much bigger clone is one base away. V gene TRBV3-1 combines with J gene TRBJ2-4, with D perhaps matching TRBD2 (5 bases). The CDR3 covers 13 residues. CDR1 and CDR2 (germline): LGHDT, YNNKEL (reference sequence). V lost 3 bases, J lost 13 bases, and 16 bases lay in between. The CDR3 is CASSHSTVGGQYF. CDR3 in DNA: TGTGCCAGCAGCCACAGCACGGTGGGCGGGCAGTACTTC. Supplemented by reference TRBV3-1 and TRBJ2-4, the full variable domain reads DTAVSQTPKYLVTQMGNDKSIKCEQNLGHDTMYWYKQDSKKFLKIMFSYNNKELIINETVPNRFSPKSPDKAHLNLHINSLELGDSAVYFCASSHSTVGGQYFGAGTRLSVL.

This rearrangement joins TRBV7-8 to TRBJ2-1; 11 nucleotides agree with TRBD2. Germline loops: CDR1 SGHVS, CDR2 FQNEAQ. CDR3 length: 18 amino acids. V trimming: 5 bases; J trimming: 8 bases; junction bases outside the gene matches: 17. CDR3: CASSPLTGLAGSVDEQFF. For the CDR3, the DNA is TGTGCCAGCAGCCCGCTAACCGGACTAGCGGGCTCCGTCGATGAGCAGTTCTTC.

V is TRBV7-2 and J is TRBJ2-7; either TRBD1 or TRBD2 may supply D (5 bases each). V was cut by 5 bases and J by 2 bases, with 19 bases left in between. From germline, CDR1 is SGHTA and CDR2 FQGNSA. This CDR3 region has 16 residues. The CDR3 is CASSLYGDGTPYEQYF. CDR3 sequence (DNA): TGTGCCAGCAGCCTATATGGGGACGGGACGCCCTACGAGCAGTACTTC.

The chain joins TRBV9 to TRBJ1-6; no clear D gene. CDR1 is SGDLS and CDR2 is YYNGEE in the germline V gene. V was pared by 3 bases and J by 9 bases, with 13 bases between. The CDR3 contains 14 residues. The CDR3 bases are TGTGCCAGCAGCGCCGACCCCCTCGGTTCACCCCTCCACTTT. It codes for CASSADPLGSPLHF. The full variable domain, in which reference TRBV9 and TRBJ1-6 provide the parts outside the CDR3, is DSGVTQTPKHLITATGQRVTLRCSPRSGDLSVYWYQQSLDQGLQFLIQYYNGEERAKGNILERFSAQQFPDLHSELNLSSLELGDSALYFCASSADPLGSPLHFGNGTRLTVT.

The gene calls are TRBV12-3 or TRBV12-4 and TRBJ2-3, with a possible D match to TRBD1 (5 bases). CDR3 length: 14 residues. The V and J ends lost 8 bases and 0 bases respectively, with 12 bases between them. CDR3: CASFKGRSTDTQYF. The CDR3 DNA follows: TGTGCCAGCTTTAAGGGGCGGAGCACAGATACGCAGTATTTT.

The chain joins TRBV10-3 to TRBJ2-5, with no clear D. The CDR3 runs to 14 residues. Germline lookup yields CDR1 ENHRY and CDR2 SYGVKD. The ends were cut back, 0 bases at V and 4 bases at J, with 9 bases in the middle. This chain's CDR3 is CAISESNSGETQYF. The CDR3 DNA follows: TGTGCCATCAGTGAGTCGAACTCAGGAGAGACCCAGTACTTC.

This chain uses TRBV28 with TRBJ2-4; 7 nucleotides agree with TRBD1. The J call may be wrong; the DNA end is better matched by TRBJ2-7. Germline assignment: CDR1 MDHEN and CDR2 SYDVKM. CDR3 size: 15 residues. The CDR3 coding sequence is TGTGCCAGCAGTTTTGGACAGAAGGGGGCTTACGAGCAGTACTTC. Amino acids: CASSFGQKGAYEQYF.

This clonotype has only a few counts. The chain recombines TRBV6-1 with TRBJ2-1, with 11 bases lining up with TRBD2. Looked up from germline, CDR1 is MNHNS and CDR2 is SASEGT. This CDR3 spans 16 amino acids. The junction had 7 bases not matched to a gene; V was cut back by 1 base and J by 8 bases. CDR3 protein: CASSEGSSGRWYEQFF. CDR3 nucleotide sequence: TGTGCCAGCAGTGAAGGGTCTAGCGGGAGGTGGTATGAGCAGTTCTTC.

The rearrangement joins TRBV20-1 to TRBJ2-6, with D perhaps matching TRBD1 (5 bases). Germline lookup yields CDR1 DFQATT and CDR2 SNEGSKA (reference sequence). V was trimmed by 6 bases and J by 0 bases, leaving 15 bases between them. CDR3 length equals 16 residues. The CDR3 sequence is CSASPAGNSGANVLTF. DNA of the CDR3: TGCAGTGCGTCTCCGGCAGGGAACTCTGGGGCCAACGTCCTGACTTTC.

This rearrangement joins TRBV27 to TRBJ2-5, with TRBD2 matching 14 bases. The CDR3 is 16 residues long. V dropped 5 bases and J dropped 6; count of bases not matched to a gene: 8. Germline V lookup: CDR1 MNHEY, CDR2 SMNVEV (reference sequence). CDR3 amino acids: CASSHGGTSGSKTQYF. As DNA, the CDR3 is TGTGCCAGCAGTCATGGAGGGACTAGCGGGAGCAAGACCCAGTACTTC.

This clonotype was counted ten times or more. The chain is built from TRBV28 and TRBJ2-7; 10 nucleotides align to TRBD2. The germline V gene encodes CDR1 MDHEN and CDR2 SYDVKM. This CDR3 is 15 amino acids long. V lost 3 bases and J lost 2; bases outside the gene matches: 4. CDR3 bases: TGTGCCAGCAGTTTGGCTAGCGGGGGAACCTACGAGCAGTACTTC. Encoded protein: CASSLASGGTYEQYF.

V and J are TRBV20-1 and TRBJ2-7; tentatively, D is TRBD2 (6 bases). From germline, CDR1 is DFQATT and CDR2 SNEGSKA (reference sequence). The CDR3 loop spans 13 amino acids. V was clipped by 3 bases and J by 2 bases, with 11 bases between them. CDR3 amino acids: CSARGLFTYEQYF. The CDR3, as DNA: TGCAGTGCTAGGGGACTGTTTACCTACGAGCAGTACTTC.

The chain is built from TRBV27 and TRBJ1-2; a possible D gene is TRBD1 (5 bases). Trimming shortened V by 5 bases and J by 4 bases, and 11 bases separated the two germline ends. Per germline, CDR1 MNHEY and CDR2 SMNVEV (reference sequence). CDR3 size: 13 residues. CDR3 DNA: TGTGCCAGCAGTCCAGCAGGGTCCTATGGCTACACCTTC. Residues: CASSPAGSYGYTF.

The chain recombines TRBV12-3 or TRBV12-4 with TRBJ2-5; D is undetermined. Trimming left V 6 bases short and J 4 bases short, with 12 bases between. This CDR3 has 13 residues. In DNA, the CDR3 is TGTGCCAGCAGAACTTCGGCAAGAGAGACCCAGTACTTC. It is translated as CASRTSARETQYF.

The chain is built from TRBV28 and TRBJ2-7, with D possibly TRBD1 on 6 matching bases. V was trimmed by 8 bases and J by 2 bases, leaving 13 bases between them. Germline V gene lookup returns CDR1 MDHEN and CDR2 SYDVKM. There are 13 residues in the CDR3. CDR3 protein: CASGTYPTYEQYF. The CDR3 DNA follows: TGTGCCAGCGGGACATACCCCACCTACGAGCAGTACTTC. The full variable domain, in which reference TRBV28 and TRBJ2-7 provide the parts outside the CDR3, is DVKVTQSSRYLVKRTGEKVFLECVQDMDHENMFWYRQDPGLGLRLIYFSYDVKMKEKGDIPEGYSVSREKKERFSLILESASTNQTSMYLCASGTYPTYEQYFGPGTRLTVT.

This clonotype was counted at least ten times. The CDR3 sequence is CASSLTGVSTDTQYF. DNA for the CDR3: TGTGCCAGCAGCTTAACCGGGGTATCGACAGATACGCAGTATTTT. The rearrangement joins TRBV7-2 to TRBJ2-3; a possible D gene is TRBD2 (5 bases). The ends were cut back, 2 bases at V and 3 bases at J, with 12 bases in the middle. The CDR3 has 15 amino acids. CDR1 and CDR2 from the germline V gene are SGHTA and FQGNSA.

The chain recombines TRBV11-2 with TRBJ2-5; the D gene could be TRBD1 or TRBD2 (5 bases each). The J call is in doubt because the DNA end fits TRBJ2-7 better. The CDR3 spans 12 residues. Germline V gene sequence: CDR1 SGHAT, CDR2 FQNNGV. CDR3 in amino acids: CATGTAWYEQYF. CDR3 coding DNA: TGTGCCACCGGGACGGCGTGGTACGAGCAGTACTTC.